The present T cell receptor (beta chain) was sequenced within a study of shared clonotypes between healthy human individuals. The overall study: Each donor's CD8 memory used one plate, CD8 naive two, each CD4 subset three.

Data came from immunoSEQ multiplex PCR; TCRdb stores just in-frame clones and leaves some out. Found here are about 2.2 million clones, about 92% of them singletons; the top ten hold 1.7%. Remarks on this clone: Its cognate antigen is unknown.

The naive CD8 subset, CD45RO-negative cells positively selected for CCR7, excluded terminally differentiated effector memory CD45RA+ cells. Donors included only healthy HIV-negative adults lacking recent acute infections or vaccinations. Only Caucasian adults living in Nashville, Tennessee made up the donor group. Broader study findings: Shared clonotypes: approximately 4.5% naive CD4, approximately 3.4% naive CD8, 2% to 2.5% memory CD4, approximately 0.37% memory CD8.

Trimming pared 8 bases from V and 0 bases from J, leaving 4 bases between. The CDR3 spans 11 residues. The V gene's germline CDR1 is LNHNV and CDR2 YYDKDF (reference sequence). Material for sequencing was naive CD8+ T cells from PBMCs. The receptor comes from a man in his late teens or twenties in good health. Some clones in this sample may be carry-over from other donors' samples. The chain links TRBV15 to TRBJ1-1, with D uncertain. CDR3 loop: CATGMNTEAFF. CDR3 coding DNA: TGTGCCACCGGTATGAACACTGAAGCTTTCTTT.